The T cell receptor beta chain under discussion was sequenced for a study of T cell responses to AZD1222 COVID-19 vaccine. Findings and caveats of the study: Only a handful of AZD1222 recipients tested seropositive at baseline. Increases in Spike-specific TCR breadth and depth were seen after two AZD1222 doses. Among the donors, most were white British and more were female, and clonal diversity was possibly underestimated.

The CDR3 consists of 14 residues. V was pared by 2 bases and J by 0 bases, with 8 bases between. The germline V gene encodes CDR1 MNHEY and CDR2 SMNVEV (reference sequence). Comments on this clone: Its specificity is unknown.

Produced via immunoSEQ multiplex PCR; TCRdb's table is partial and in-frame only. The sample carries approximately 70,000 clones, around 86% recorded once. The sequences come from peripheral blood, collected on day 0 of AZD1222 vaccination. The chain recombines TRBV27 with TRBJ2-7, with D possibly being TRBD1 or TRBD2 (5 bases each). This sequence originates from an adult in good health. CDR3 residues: CASSLQGPSYEQYF. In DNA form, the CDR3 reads TGTGCCAGCAGTTTACAGGGACCCTCCTACGAGCAGTACTTC.